What follows are 8 T cell receptor beta chains derived from one specimen sequenced in a study of shared clonotypes between healthy human individuals (dated by TCRdb to 2019 to 2021). CD8 naive samples were CD45RO-negative cells positively selected for CCR7, giving a CD45RA+CCR7+ population that excluded TemRA cells. Libraries were made using the immunoSEQ multiplex PCR assay. The table comes from immuneACCESS by way of TCRdb, which keeps in-frame sequences with V and J called. Part of the clones is missing from these tables; in studies checked, under half for an unresolved V gene and the rest for unknown reasons. The sample table holds 800,000 or so clones, of which 90% to 98% were seen once. Over 0.2% of the sample is in the top ten clones. Material for sequencing was naive CD8+ T cells sorted from blood. The sample's cell subset or site, from its label and the paper: CD45RA+CCR7+. These TCRs come from a man younger than 45 in good health.

This chain joins TRBV27 and TRBJ2-7; D may be TRBD1 or TRBD2 (7 bases each). The V gene lost 3 bases and the J gene lost 11 bases, with 17 bases spanning the gap. Germline V gives CDR1 MNHEY, CDR2 SMNVEV (reference sequence). The CDR3 spans 13 residues. The CDR3 spells CASSFTTGSGEYF. CDR3 nucleotides: TGTGCCAGCAGTTTTACGACAGGGAGCGGGGAGTACTTC.

The chain recombines TRBV7-9 with TRBJ2-3, with 8 positions matching TRBD2. Per germline, CDR1 SEHNR and CDR2 FQNEAQ (reference sequence). CDR3 length equals 14 residues. CDR3 sequence: CAARSGGFTDTQYF. As DNA, the CDR3 is TGTGCTGCAAGAAGCGGGGGTTTCACAGATACGCAGTATTTT.

V gene TRBV9 combines with J gene TRBJ1-5, with D hard to call. Trimming took off 0 bases at V and 6 bases at J, with 13 bases between the two ends. The CDR3 contains 15 residues. Per the germline V gene, CDR1 is SGDLS and CDR2 is YYNGEE. In DNA, the CDR3 is TGTGCCAGCAGCGTAGATGGCAGGAAAGGTCAGCCCCAGCATTTT. Translation: CASSVDGRKGQPQHF.

V usage is TRBV5-1 and J usage is TRBJ2-3; 8 bases fit TRBD2. This CDR3 comprises 16 residues. The trim removed 0 bases at V and 10 bases at J, leaving 13 bases unmatched. Germline V gene lookup returns CDR1 SGHRS and CDR2 YFSETQ. The CDR3 loop is CASSLDRPTAGGSQYF. For the CDR3, the DNA is TGCGCCAGCAGCTTGGACAGACCAACTGCGGGAGGTTCGCAGTATTTT.

The chain has TRBV11-2 and TRBJ1-3; maybe TRBD1 (5 bases). Germline CDR1 and CDR2: SGHAT and FQNNGV. V lost 1 base, J lost 4 bases, and 23 bases lay in between. The CDR3 consists of 19 residues. The CDR3 nucleotides are TGTGCCAGCAGCTTAGTTACCACCCACTCAGGAAGGGGAGGAAACACCATATATTTT. Translation: CASSLVTTHSGRGGNTIYF.

CDR3 sequence reads: CASSSRQGVTGELFF. Here the CDR3 DNA reads TGTGCCAGCAGCTCGCGACAGGGGGTAACCGGGGAGCTGTTTTTT. The rearrangement uses TRBV7-9 and TRBJ2-2; 9 bases agree with TRBD1. The CDR3 is 15 amino acids. Unmatched junction bases numbered 5, after V lost 4 bases and J lost 5 bases. Germline V gene lookup returns CDR1 SEHNR and CDR2 FQNEAQ (reference sequence).

V usage is TRBV7-3 and J usage is TRBJ2-6; D gene ambiguous. Per the germline V gene, CDR1 is SGHTA and CDR2 is FQGTGA. V gave up 2 bases and J gave up 4 bases, with 9 bases separating them. The length of the CDR3 is 15 residues. The CDR3 DNA follows: TGTGCCAGCAGCTTACGGAGTAAGGGGGCCAACGTCCTGACTTTC. It yields the protein CASSLRSKGANVLTF.

The V and J genes are TRBV7-8 and TRBJ2-7, with TRBD1 matching 8 bases. The V segment lost 1 base and the J segment 0 bases; nucleotides outside the gene matches: 5. CDR1 is SGHVS and CDR2 is FQNEAQ in the germline V gene. This CDR3 has 16 amino acids. The CDR3 sequence: CASSLERTGHSYEQYF. In DNA, the CDR3 is TGTGCCAGCAGCTTAGAGCGGACAGGGCACTCCTACGAGCAGTACTTC.